The 16 T cell receptor beta chains presented below share a single source sample, sequenced in a study of blood T cell repertoires in COVID-19. Measured with immunoSEQ multiplex PCR; TCRdb has only the in-frame clones, and not every one. The sample holds 30,000 to 35,000 clones, around 80% seen once. The sample consisted of peripheral blood. The receptors originated from a man at least 80 years old with active or convalescent COVID-19.

This CDR3 reads CASSSYSPEYNEQFF. The CDR3 nucleotides read TGTGCCAGCAGTTCCTACTCCCCCGAATACAATGAGCAGTTCTTC. The chain is built from TRBV6-2 or TRBV6-3 and TRBJ2-1, with unresolved D. Trimming cost V 4 bases and J 4 bases, with 14 bases left between them. Germline loops: CDR1 MNHEY, CDR2 SVGEGT. CDR3 length equals 15 residues.

The V gene is TRBV6-4, the J gene TRBJ1-3, with D unresolved. Trimming left V 4 bases short and J 0 bases short, with 7 bases between. Germline loops: CDR1 MRHNA, CDR2 SNTAGT. The CDR3 is 14 residues long. For the CDR3, the DNA is TGTGCCAGCAGTGCCACTAGCTCTGGAAACACCATATATTTT. The encoded protein is CASSATSSGNTIYF.

The rearrangement uses TRBV2 and TRBJ1-4, with TRBD1 as a possible D gene (6 bases). CDR3 length: 16 amino acids. Germline V gives CDR1 SNHLY, CDR2 FYNNEI. Deletions cut 6 bases from V and 4 bases from J, with 18 bases between. The CDR3 protein is CASSRNRAGFNEKLFF. CDR3 in DNA: TGTGCCAGCAGCCGAAACAGGGCTGGGTTTAATGAAAAACTGTTTTTT. Full variable domain (missing parts from reference TRBV2 and TRBJ1-4): EPEVTQTPSHQVTQMGQEVILRCVPISNHLYFYWYRQILGQKVEFLVSFYNNEISEKSEIFDDQFSVERPDGSNFTLKIRSTKLEDSAMYFCASSRNRAGFNEKLFFGSGTQLSVL.

The chain has TRBV7-2 and TRBJ2-3; possibly TRBD1 for D (5 bases). The CDR3 loop spans 14 amino acids. The V end was cut by 1 base, the J end by 4 bases, with 9 bases between. Germline V lookup: CDR1 SGHTA, CDR2 FQGNSA. The CDR3 DNA reads as TGTGCCAGCAGCTTAGGGCAAGGGGCAGATACGCAGTATTTT. Protein product: CASSLGQGADTQYF.

This chain connects TRBV7-9 to TRBJ1-1; D remains unclear. CDR1 is SEHNR, CDR2 FQNEAQ, per germline (reference sequence). V lost 5 bases to trimming and J lost 3 bases, with 10 bases between them. CDR3 length equals 13 residues. The CDR3 coding sequence is TGTGCCAGCAGCGCCCGCCAGGACACTGAAGCTTTCTTT. Its translation: CASSARQDTEAFF.

This clone is medium-sized within its sample. V usage is TRBV28 and J usage is TRBJ2-5, with 7 nucleotides matching TRBD2. Germline CDR1 reads MDHEN; CDR2 reads SYDVKM. The CDR3 is made up of 17 amino acids. Unmatched junction bases numbered 12, after V lost 1 base and J lost 4 bases. CDR3 region: CASSLSLGGGGIETQYF. The CDR3 DNA is TGTGCCAGCAGTTTATCCCTAGGTGGGGGGGGTATAGAGACCCAGTACTTC.

The sample holds a few counts of this clone. The chain uses TRBV2 and TRBJ1-4, with 11 bases identical to TRBD1. The CDR3 runs 14 residues. Per the germline V gene, CDR1 is SNHLY and CDR2 is FYNNEI. Unmatched junction bases numbered 9, after V lost 7 bases and J lost 11 bases. Written as DNA, the CDR3 is TGTGCCAGCAAGAGGACAGGGGGCGAGGGGAAACTGTTTTTT. It specifies CASKRTGGEGKLFF.

The chain has TRBV6-5 and TRBJ1-4; possibly TRBD1 for D (6 bases). V gave up 7 bases and J gave up 7 bases, with 16 bases separating them. CDR1 is MNHEY and CDR2 is SVGAGI in the germline V gene. The CDR3 loop spans 14 amino acids. In nucleotides, the CDR3 is TGTGCCAGCAAACAGGGTTCCCTTAGTGAAAAACTGTTTTTT. Protein: CASKQGSLSEKLFF.

The gene calls are TRBV25-1 and TRBJ1-1, with D possibly matching TRBD1 (6 bases). The CDR3 is 13 residues long. Between the trimmed V and J ends, which lost 3 bases and 1 base, there was a span of 6 bases. Germline loops: CDR1 MGHDK, CDR2 SYGVNS. For the CDR3, the DNA is TGTGCCAGCAGTGACAGGGGGAACACTGAAGCTTTCTTT. Its translation: CASSDRGNTEAFF.

In its sample, this clone was seen a few times. The chain recombines TRBV27 with TRBJ2-1; 8 bases map to TRBD2. The CDR3 contains 15 residues. Germline V gene lookup returns CDR1 MNHEY and CDR2 SMNVEV (reference sequence). J was trimmed by 0 bases and V by 6 bases; bases with no gene match: 4. CDR3 sequence: CASRLLAVSYNEQFF. In DNA form, the CDR3 reads TGTGCCAGCAGATTACTAGCGGTCTCCTACAATGAGCAGTTCTTC.

The rearrangement uses TRBV7-2 and TRBJ2-7; 9 bases match TRBD1. CDR3 size: 16 residues. J lost 8 bases, V lost 5 bases, and 16 bases had no gene match. The germline V gene encodes CDR1 SGHTA and CDR2 FQGNSA. CDR3 loop: CASSPRGRGTGSQQYF. DNA for the CDR3: TGTGCCAGCAGCCCGAGGGGGAGGGGGACAGGGAGCCAGCAGTACTTC.

The V call is TRBV7-9, the J call TRBJ2-5; a weak D match, TRBD1 (6 bases). Germline V gene sequence: CDR1 SEHNR, CDR2 FQNEAQ (reference sequence). With 3 bases removed from V and 5 bases from J, the gap between germline ends came to 13 bases. This CDR3 spans 14 amino acids. The CDR3 coding sequence is TGTGCCAGCAGCTTCCGACAGGCGGGTGAGACCCAGTACTTC. It encodes CASSFRQAGETQYF.

The rearrangement links TRBV5-1 to TRBJ1-2; 12 positions match TRBD1. Germline V CDR1 and CDR2: SGHRS, YFSETQ. Trimming removed 4 bases from V and 8 bases from J; junction bases left unmatched: 12. The CDR3 has 16 amino acids. The CDR3 DNA reads as TGCGCCAGCAGCGGCGCTCTGGGACAGGGGGCTGAGGGCTACACCTTC. Amino acids: CASSGALGQGAEGYTF.

The chain uses TRBV9 and TRBJ2-1, with 8 bases fitting TRBD2. Germline assignment: CDR1 SGDLS and CDR2 YYNGEE. CDR3 size: 17 residues. The ends lost 2 bases at V and 3 bases at J; junction bases unmatched: 10. The CDR3 here is CASSVVSGLADYNEQFF. Here the CDR3 DNA reads TGTGCCAGCAGCGTGGTCTCAGGACTAGCAGACTACAATGAGCAGTTCTTC.

This clone was counted between two and nine times. V and J are TRBV2 and TRBJ1-5, with 9 bases that match TRBD1. V was clipped by 6 bases and J by 6 bases; unmatched bases: 6. This CDR3 comprises 14 residues. Germline V gives CDR1 SNHLY, CDR2 FYNNEI. The CDR3 here is CASSIGQGLQPQHF. CDR3 DNA sequence: TGTGCCAGCAGCATTGGACAGGGGCTTCAGCCCCAGCATTTT.

V and J are TRBV18 and TRBJ2-3; TRBD2 might be the D (5 bases). CDR1 is KGHSH and CDR2 is LQKENI in the germline V gene. The CDR3 is 13 residues long. Deletions cut 5 bases from V and 2 bases from J, with 8 bases between. The CDR3 DNA is TGTGCCAGCTCAGGTCGGGACACAGATACGCAGTATTTT. Amino acid sequence: CASSGRDTDTQYF.